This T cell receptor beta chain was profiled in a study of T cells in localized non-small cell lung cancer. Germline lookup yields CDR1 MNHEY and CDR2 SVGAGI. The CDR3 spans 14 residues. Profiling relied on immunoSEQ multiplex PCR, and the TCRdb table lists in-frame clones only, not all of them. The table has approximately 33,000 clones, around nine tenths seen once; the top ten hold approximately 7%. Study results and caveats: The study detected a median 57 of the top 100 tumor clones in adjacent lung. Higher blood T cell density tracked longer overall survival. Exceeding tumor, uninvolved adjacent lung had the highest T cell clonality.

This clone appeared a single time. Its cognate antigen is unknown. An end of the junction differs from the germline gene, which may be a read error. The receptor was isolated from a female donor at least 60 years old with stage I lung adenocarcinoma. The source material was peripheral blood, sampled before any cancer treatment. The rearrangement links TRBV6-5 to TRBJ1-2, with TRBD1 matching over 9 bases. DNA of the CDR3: TGTGCCAGCAGCCGGGACAGGGATAACCATGGCTACACCTTC. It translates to CASSRDRDNHGYTF.